These 6 T cell receptor beta chains were sequenced from one sample in a study of Ad26.COV2.S vaccination and SARS-CoV-2 variants. The method was immunoSEQ multiplex PCR; TCRdb's version includes in-frame clones alone and lacks a portion of them. The repertoire has roughly 380,000 clones, around 83% of them found once; the top ten carry around 3.3%. Specified treatment: 15 to 20 received Ad26.COV2.S at low or high dose, single or two shots; several received placebo; per-sample allocation not given. Collection of the samples took place on day 63 after the first injection of vaccine or placebo. The sequencing used peripheral blood, collected in a trial of Ad26.COV2.S vaccine versus placebo. The source is a person aged 18-60 years who received the Ad26.COV2.S COVID-19 vaccine or a placebo.

The chain carries TRBV3-1 (or the pseudogene TRBV3-2) and TRBJ2-1, with 8 bases fitting TRBD2. Germline V lookup: CDR1 LGHDT, CDR2 YNNKEL (reference sequence). V shed 4 bases, J shed 3 bases, and the junction held 5 bases outside the gene matches. The length of the CDR3 is 15 residues. The CDR3 region is CASSRVSGDYNEQFF. The CDR3 nucleotides read TGTGCCAGCAGCCGGGTTAGCGGGGACTACAATGAGCAGTTCTTC.

The V and J genes are TRBV5-8 and TRBJ2-4, with D possibly being TRBD1 or TRBD2 (6 bases each). Per germline, CDR1 SGHTS and CDR2 YDEGEE. Trimming stripped 1 base from V and 0 bases from J, with 14 bases between. The CDR3 consists of 17 residues. The CDR3 is CASSLIEQGLAKNIQYF. The CDR3 DNA reads as TGTGCCAGCAGCTTGATCGAACAGGGACTAGCCAAAAACATTCAGTACTTC.

The chain links TRBV5-4 to TRBJ2-2; D is unresolved. Trimming took 0 bases from V and 0 from J, leaving 12 bases between them. CDR1 and CDR2 from the germline V gene are SGHNT and YYREEE (reference sequence). CDR3 length: 17 amino acids. CDR3 bases: TGTGCCAGCAGCTTGGCAATTAAGGGTACGAACACCGGGGAGCTGTTTTTT. Residues: CASSLAIKGTNTGELFF.

V gene TRBV5-1 combines with J gene TRBJ2-7; 13 bases align to TRBD2. V shed 3 bases and J 2 bases; nucleotides not matched to a gene: 5. The germline V gene has CDR1 SGHRS and CDR2 YFSETQ. The CDR3 sequence is 16 residues long. The chain's CDR3 is CASSSLAGGETYEQYF. CDR3 nucleotide sequence: TGCGCCAGCAGCTCACTAGCGGGAGGGGAGACCTACGAGCAGTACTTC.

Only a few counts were recorded for this clone. This CDR3 is also generated by other DNA sequences in the sample. The genes are TRBV18 and TRBJ1-6, with 8 bases fitting TRBD1. J was trimmed by 8 bases and V by 1 base; bases with no gene match: 1. Germline CDR1 KGHSH, CDR2 LQKENI. This CDR3 is built from 14 residues. The CDR3 spells CASSPQDRDSPLHF. The CDR3 nucleotides are TGTGCCAGCTCACCACAGGACAGGGATTCACCCCTCCACTTT. The full variable domain, rest sourced from reference TRBV18 and TRBJ1-6, is NAGVMQNPRHLVRRRGQEARLRCSPMKGHSHVYWYRQLPEEGLKFMVYLQKENIIDESGMPKERFSAEFPKEGPSILRIQQVVRGDSAAYFCASSPQDRDSPLHFGNGTRLTVT.

This clone has just a few counts. V is TRBV28 and J is TRBJ2-1; 14 bases align to TRBD2. Germline-derived CDR1 and CDR2 are MDHEN and SYDVKM. This CDR3 comprises 13 residues. The CDR3 bases are TGTGGGACTAGCGGGAGGTGGTCCAATGAGCAGTTCTTC. As protein: CGTSGRWSNEQFF.